Here is one T cell receptor beta chain with its context. The protocol was immunoSEQ multiplex PCR, while the TCRdb copy is restricted to in-frame clones and leaves out a portion. This sample has approximately 92,000 clones, with about 94% found just once. Trimming removed 1 base at V and 0 bases at J, with 10 bases between. Germline V gene data show CDR1 as SGHTA and CDR2 as FQGTGA. The CDR3 has 17 residues. This entry comes from a study of T cell changes during pregnancy in multiple sclerosis. The source was peripheral blood, collected after pregnancy. V is TRBV7-3 and J is TRBJ2-6, with TRBD2 as a possible D gene (6 bases). The receptor's source is a female donor with multiple sclerosis, enrolled in a pregnancy study. The CDR3 region is CASSLRRVSSGANVLTF. CDR3 nucleotide sequence: TGTGCCAGCAGCTTAAGGAGGGTCTCCTCTGGGGCCAACGTCCTGACTTTC.